The 18 T cell receptor beta chains presented below share a single source sample, sequenced in a study of cytomegalovirus exposure and HLA in healthy donors. Data came from immunoSEQ multiplex PCR; TCRdb stores just in-frame clones and leaves some out. The profile shows hundreds of thousands of clones, less than 85% of them singletons. The sequenced sample consisted of PBMCs. The receptors come from a woman aged 18-29 years in good health and CMV-seronegative.

This rearrangement joins TRBV2 to TRBJ2-7; TRBD2 agrees at 12 bases. Germline V gives CDR1 SNHLY, CDR2 FYNNEI. This CDR3 has 14 amino acids. The junction had 6 bases not matched to a gene; V was cut back by 11 bases and J by 1 base. Written as DNA, the CDR3 is TGTGCCTGCCTAGCGGGGGGGGGATCCTACGAGCAGTACTTC. This codes for CACLAGGGSYEQYF.

The V call is TRBV7-9, the J call TRBJ1-1; 7 bases are a match to TRBD1. CDR3 length: 16 amino acids. Per germline, CDR1 SEHNR and CDR2 FQNEAQ (reference sequence). The J segment lost 1 base and the V segment lost 1 base, leaving 6 bases of the junction unmatched. The CDR3 is CASSLGRQGGNTEAFF. The CDR3 region has the DNA TGTGCCAGCAGCTTAGGTCGACAGGGCGGGAACACTGAAGCTTTCTTT.

The CDR3 region is CASSFITGYGYTF. The CDR3 nucleotides are TGCGCCAGCAGCTTTATAACGGGCTATGGCTACACCTTC. The chain combines TRBV5-1 with TRBJ1-2; D gene unclear. Trimming left V 2 bases short and J 4 bases short, with 9 bases between. CDR1 and CDR2 (germline): SGHRS, YFSETQ. The length of the CDR3 is 13 residues.

V and J are TRBV6-4 and TRBJ2-7; a weak D match, TRBD1 (5 bases). The CDR3 loop spans 15 amino acids. Trimming cost V 2 bases and J 3 bases, with 14 bases left between them. Germline V gene sequence: CDR1 MRHNA, CDR2 SNTAGT. The CDR3 nucleotides are TGTGCCAGCAGTGACGGCAGGGCGGCCAACTACGAGCAGTACTTC. Amino acid sequence: CASSDGRAANYEQYF.

This chain joins TRBV6-6 and TRBJ1-6; TRBD1 is a possible D gene (6 bases). The CDR3 is 16 amino acids. The V gene lost 0 bases and the J gene lost 10 bases, with 16 bases spanning the gap. CDR1 MNHNY and CDR2 SVGAGI come from the germline V gene (reference sequence). This CDR3 is CASSYSVTGDGSPLHF. CDR3 sequence (DNA): TGTGCCAGCAGTTACTCCGTGACAGGAGATGGATCACCCCTCCACTTT.

The J gene is TRBJ2-2, the V gene TRBV5-1, with 9 bases aligning to TRBD1. In germline, CDR1 is SGHRS, CDR2 YFSETQ. This CDR3 spans 15 amino acids. The trim removed 2 bases at V and 7 bases at J, leaving 6 bases unmatched. The CDR3 bases are TGCGCCAGCAGCTTCGCCGGGACAGGGTACGGGGAGCTGTTTTTT. This codes for CASSFAGTGYGELFF. The whole variable domain, filled in from reference TRBV5-1 and TRBJ2-2, reads KAGVTQTPRYLIKTRGQQVTLSCSPISGHRSVSWYQQTPGQGLQFLFEYFSETQRNKGNFPGRFSGRQFSNSRSEMNVSTLELGDSALYLCASSFAGTGYGELFFGEGSRLTVL.

V gene TRBV7-3 combines with J gene TRBJ2-1, with TRBD1 matching over 10 bases. Germline trimming cut 5 bases from V and 7 bases from J; bases unmatched to any gene: 8. Germline V gives CDR1 SGHTA, CDR2 FQGTGA. The CDR3 runs to 15 residues. The CDR3 protein is CASSHRQGAGNEQFF. The CDR3, as DNA: TGTGCCAGCAGCCATCGACAGGGGGCGGGGAATGAGCAGTTCTTC.

This chain uses TRBV28 with TRBJ2-7; D remains ambiguous. This CDR3 is 15 amino acids long. V was shortened by 1 base and J by 3 bases, with 13 bases between the two germline ends. CDR1 is MDHEN, CDR2 SYDVKM, per germline. The CDR3, as DNA: TGTGCCAGCAGTTTATATGGTGCCCTGGGCTACGAGCAGTACTTC. Protein: CASSLYGALGYEQYF.

The chain links TRBV19 to TRBJ2-7, with D perhaps TRBD1 (5 bases). This CDR3 is built from 14 residues. The ends were cut back, 0 bases at V and 1 base at J, with 7 bases in the middle. Per the germline V gene, CDR1 is LNHDA and CDR2 is SQIVND (reference sequence). CDR3 coding DNA: TGTGCCAGTAGTATAGAGGCAGGGTCCTACGAGCAGTACTTC. Amino acids: CASSIEAGSYEQYF.

This chain joins TRBV28 and TRBJ2-2; D is perhaps TRBD2 (6 bases). Trimming pared 4 bases from V and 6 bases from J, leaving 9 bases between. Germline assignment: CDR1 MDHEN and CDR2 SYDVKM. The CDR3 totals 13 residues. In DNA, the CDR3 is TGTGCCAGCAGTTCGGGCGGGGCCGGGGAGCTGTTTTTT. Its protein is CASSSGGAGELFF.

This sequence joins TRBV27 and TRBJ1-1; D is unresolved. CDR3 length: 15 residues. Trimming cost V 7 bases and J 1 base, with 16 bases left between them. Germline loops: CDR1 MNHEY, CDR2 SMNVEV (reference sequence). The chain's CDR3 is CASKVGAGGNTEAFF. CDR3 DNA sequence: TGTGCCAGCAAAGTGGGCGCGGGAGGGAACACTGAAGCTTTCTTT.

The chain employs TRBV29-1 and TRBJ2-7; no firm D call. The CDR3 loop spans 14 amino acids. Trimming pared 4 bases from V and 3 bases from J, leaving 16 bases between. The germline CDR1 and CDR2 sequences are SQVTM and ANQGSEA. The CDR3 coding sequence is TGCAGCGTTGCTAGAACAGCTAATCACTACGAGCAGTACTTC. The encoded protein is CSVARTANHYEQYF.

This clone was found once. Other nucleotide sequences in the sample specify the same CDR3. The V call is TRBV30, the J call TRBJ1-5; no reliable D call. Trimming pared 2 bases from V and 7 bases from J, leaving 12 bases between. This CDR3 spans 13 amino acids. CDR1 is GTSNPN and CDR2 is SVGIG in the germline V gene (reference sequence). The CDR3 nucleotides read TGTGCCTGGAGTCCGACGGAAGGGCAGCCCCAGCATTTT. This translates into CAWSPTEGQPQHF.

The chain has TRBV6-1 and TRBJ2-1; D not resolved. Trimming stripped 7 bases from V and 7 bases from J, with 11 bases between. The germline CDR1 and CDR2 sequences are MNHNS and SASEGT. This CDR3 is built from 12 residues. CDR3 bases: TGTGCCAGCACCCAACTCTCGAATGAGCAGTTCTTC. Translating it yields CASTQLSNEQFF.

The rearrangement joins TRBV2 to TRBJ2-3; TRBD1 matches at 10 bases. The trim removed 6 bases at V and 4 bases at J, leaving 7 bases unmatched. The CDR3 loop spans 15 amino acids. The germline V gene has CDR1 SNHLY and CDR2 FYNNEI. The CDR3 DNA sequence: TGTGCCAGCAGAAGTCCCGGGACAGGGGCAGATACGCAGTATTTT. Its translation is CASRSPGTGADTQYF. The entire variable domain, with the rest obtained from reference TRBV2 and TRBJ2-3, is as follows: EPEVTQTPSHQVTQMGQEVILRCVPISNHLYFYWYRQILGQKVEFLVSFYNNEISEKSEIFDDQFSVERPDGSNFTLKIRSTKLEDSAMYFCASRSPGTGADTQYFGPGTRLTVL.

The chain employs TRBV2 and TRBJ2-5; D might be TRBD1 (5 bases). This CDR3 is built from 12 residues. V lost 6 bases, J lost 2 bases, and 7 bases lay in between. The germline gives CDR1 SNHLY, CDR2 FYNNEI. CDR3 coding DNA: TGTGCCAGCAGAACAGGTCAAGAGACCCAGTACTTC. This encodes CASRTGQETQYF.

A remark on this clone: Other DNA sequences from this sample encode an identical CDR3 as well. The J gene is TRBJ1-1, the V gene TRBV30; D not certain. Germline CDR1 is GTSNPN and CDR2 is SVGIG (reference sequence). Trimming cost V 0 bases and J 0 bases, with 5 bases left between them. The CDR3 has 13 amino acids. CDR3 bases: TGTGCCTGGAGTGTAGGCCTGAACACTGAAGCTTTCTTT. It is translated as CAWSVGLNTEAFF.

The gene calls are TRBV19 and TRBJ1-5, with D perhaps matching TRBD1 (6 bases). Germline V gene lookup returns CDR1 LNHDA and CDR2 SQIVND (reference sequence). This CDR3 contains 13 residues. V lost 6 bases to trimming and J lost 7 bases, with 13 bases between them. This chain's CDR3 is CASRPQGQQPQHF. CDR3 coding DNA: TGTGCCAGTAGGCCACAGGGCCAGCAGCCCCAGCATTTT.